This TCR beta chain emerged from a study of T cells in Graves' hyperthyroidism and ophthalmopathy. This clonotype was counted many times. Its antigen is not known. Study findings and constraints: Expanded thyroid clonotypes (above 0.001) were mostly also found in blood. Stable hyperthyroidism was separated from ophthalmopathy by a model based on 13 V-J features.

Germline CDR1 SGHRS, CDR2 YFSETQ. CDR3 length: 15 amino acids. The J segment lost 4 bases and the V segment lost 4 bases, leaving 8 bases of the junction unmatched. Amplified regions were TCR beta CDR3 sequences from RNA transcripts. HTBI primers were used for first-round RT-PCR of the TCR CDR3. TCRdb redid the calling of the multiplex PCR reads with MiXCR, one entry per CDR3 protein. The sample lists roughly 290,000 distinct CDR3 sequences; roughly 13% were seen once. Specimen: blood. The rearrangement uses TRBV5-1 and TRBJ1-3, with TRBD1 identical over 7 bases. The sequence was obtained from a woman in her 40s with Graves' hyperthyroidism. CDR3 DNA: TGCGCCAGCAGCCCGGGACAGACATCCGGAAACACCATATATTTT. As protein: CASSPGQTSGNTIYF.